This T cell receptor beta chain derives from a study of human T cells and chemical hapten exposure. Germline CDR1 reads MNHEY; CDR2 reads SVGEGT. The V gene lost 3 bases and the J gene lost 5 bases, with 11 bases spanning the gap. This CDR3 is built from 14 residues. General study findings and limits: Compared with pre-sensitization or healthy control sets, expanded TCRs clustered more. The study found that PT1 expanded TCR counts correlated positively with patch test score. With regard to DPC sensitization, TCRs above 1 in 1000 frequency did not change.

About this clonotype: Its target is not known.

The time point was: pre-sensitization, week 0. Stated treatment: therapeutic diphenylcyclopropenone sensitization with weekly scalp DPC. TCRdb passed the RACE reads through MiXCR, listing each CDR3 protein once. Of around 330,000 distinct CDR3 sequences in the sample, 5.5% were seen once. This chain connects TRBV6-2 or TRBV6-3 to TRBJ1-5; tentative D call: TRBD1 (6 bases). Here the sequenced sample was whole blood, taken in connection with sensitization to the hapten diphenylcyclopropenone (DPC). The clonotype originates from a woman aged 18-30 years with alopecia areata. Some clones in this sample may be carry-over from other donors' samples. DNA of the CDR3: TGTGCCAGCAGTTATCCGGACAGCTATCAGCCCCAGCATTTT. It translates to CASSYPDSYQPQHF.